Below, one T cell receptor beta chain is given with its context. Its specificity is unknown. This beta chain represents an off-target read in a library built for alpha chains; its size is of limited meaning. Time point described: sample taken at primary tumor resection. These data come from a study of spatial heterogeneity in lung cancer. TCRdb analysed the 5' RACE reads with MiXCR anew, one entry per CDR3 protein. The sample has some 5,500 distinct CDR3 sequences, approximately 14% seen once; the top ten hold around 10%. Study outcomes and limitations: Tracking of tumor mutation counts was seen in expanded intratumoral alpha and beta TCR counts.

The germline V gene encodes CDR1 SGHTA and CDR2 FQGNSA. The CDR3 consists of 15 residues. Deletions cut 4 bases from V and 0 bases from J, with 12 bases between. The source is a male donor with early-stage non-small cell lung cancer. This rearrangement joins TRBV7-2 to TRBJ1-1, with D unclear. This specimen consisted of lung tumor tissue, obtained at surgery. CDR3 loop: CASSSTLGLNTEAFF. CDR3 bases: TGTGCCAGCAGCTCTACGTTGGGGTTGAACACTGAAGCTTTCTTT.